This is a list of T cell receptor beta chains from one sample in a study of blood T cell repertoires in COVID-19. TCRdb's table, derived via immunoSEQ multiplex PCR, lists solely in-frame clones and lacks some. Among around 190,000 clones listed, 81% were seen once. Sequencing input: PBMCs or T cells enriched from blood (not recorded which). These TCRs come from a man aged 40-55 years who had recovered from COVID-19. CDR3s include the opening cysteine and the closing phenylalanine or tryptophan. The order of the fields is clone size, J gene, V gene, D gene, CDR3 protein, CDR3 DNA. A D gene is named only where the DNA matches it firmly. The size field is filled for only some rows; it gives once, few, many or a size class.

clone_size: NA; j_call: TRBJ2-7; v_call: TRBV5-4; d_call: TRBD1; cdr3_aa: CASSADRGSNEQYF; cdr3_nt: TGTGCCAGCAGCGCCGACAGGGGAAGCAACGAGCAGTACTTC
clone_size: NA; j_call: TRBJ1-3; v_call: TRBV5-1; d_call: TRBD1; cdr3_aa: CASSLTGETNGITIYF; cdr3_nt: TGCGCCAGCAGCTTGACAGGGGAAACGAACGGAATTACCATATATTTT
clone_size: NA; j_call: TRBJ2-4; v_call: TRBV5-1; d_call: NA; cdr3_aa: CASSLGLGGYQAKNIQYF; cdr3_nt: TGCGCCAGCAGCTTGGGGCTTGGAGGGTACCAAGCCAAAAACATTCAGTACTTC
clone_size: NA; j_call: TRBJ1-1; v_call: TRBV4-1; d_call: TRBD1; cdr3_aa: CASSLQGKAFF; cdr3_nt: TGCGCCAGCAGCCTACAGGGGAAAGCTTTCTTT
clone_size: few; j_call: TRBJ1-2; v_call: TRBV5-1; d_call: NA; cdr3_aa: CASSLVQGRANYGYTF; cdr3_nt: TGCGCCAGCAGCTTGGTGCAGGGGAGAGCTAACTATGGCTACACCTTC
clone_size: once; j_call: TRBJ1-2; v_call: TRBV2; d_call: TRBD1; cdr3_aa: CASSFGQGRYGYTF; cdr3_nt: TGTGCCAGCAGCTTTGGACAGGGGCGATATGGCTACACCTTC
clone_size: NA; j_call: TRBJ1-5; v_call: TRBV18; d_call: NA; cdr3_aa: CASSPPSTGMGNQPQHF; cdr3_nt: TGTGCCAGCTCACCACCGAGTACGGGTATGGGCAATCAGCCCCAGCATTTT
clone_size: NA; j_call: TRBJ1-5; v_call: TRBV2; d_call: TRBD1; cdr3_aa: CASSGTGGVQPQHF; cdr3_nt: TGTGCCAGCAGTGGGACAGGGGGGGTTCAGCCCCAGCATTTT
clone_size: NA; j_call: TRBJ1-1; v_call: TRBV24-1; d_call: NA; cdr3_aa: CATSDLQGLEAFF; cdr3_nt: TGTGCCACCAGTGATCTTCAGGGGCTTGAAGCTTTCTTT
clone_size: NA; j_call: TRBJ1-5; v_call: TRBV30; d_call: NA; cdr3_aa: CAWSVRQQGNQPQHF; cdr3_nt: TGTGCCTGGAGTGTAAGGCAGCAGGGCAATCAGCCCCAGCATTTT
clone_size: NA; j_call: TRBJ1-2; v_call: TRBV6-5; d_call: TRBD1; cdr3_aa: CATNQGVGYGYTF; cdr3_nt: TGTGCCACCAACCAGGGGGTGGGCTATGGCTACACCTTC
clone_size: NA; j_call: TRBJ2-7; v_call: TRBV6-5; d_call: TRBD1; cdr3_aa: CASSLTGGGTYEQYF; cdr3_nt: TGTGCCAGCAGCCTGACAGGGGGCGGGACCTACGAGCAGTACTTC
clone_size: NA; j_call: TRBJ2-1; v_call: TRBV5-1; d_call: TRBD2; cdr3_aa: CASSLVRGLGSSGNDEQFF; cdr3_nt: TGCGCCAGCAGCTTGGTCAGGGGCCTTGGTAGTAGCGGGAACGATGAGCAGTTCTTC
clone_size: once; j_call: TRBJ1-2; v_call: TRBV14; d_call: NA; cdr3_aa: CASSQESLGPGDHGYTF; cdr3_nt: TGTGCCAGCAGCCAAGAGAGTCTGGGCCCGGGGGATCATGGCTACACCTTC
clone_size: NA; j_call: TRBJ2-5; v_call: TRBV10-3; d_call: NA; cdr3_aa: CAISDPGRETQYF; cdr3_nt: TGTGCCATCAGTGACCCAGGGAGGGAGACCCAGTACTTC
clone_size: NA; j_call: TRBJ1-2; v_call: TRBV5-4; d_call: NA; cdr3_aa: CASSLGYPGANYGYTF; cdr3_nt: TGTGCCAGCAGCTTGGGATATCCGGGAGCTAACTATGGCTACACCTTC
clone_size: NA; j_call: TRBJ1-2; v_call: TRBV5-1; d_call: NA; cdr3_aa: CASSFPTGTGGYTF; cdr3_nt: TGCGCCAGCAGCTTCCCTACGGGCACAGGTGGCTACACCTTC
clone_size: NA; j_call: TRBJ2-1; v_call: TRBV9; d_call: NA; cdr3_aa: CASSEGDLNNEQFF; cdr3_nt: TGTGCCAGCAGCGAGGGGGACCTAAACAATGAGCAGTTCTTC
clone_size: NA; j_call: TRBJ2-5; v_call: TRBV7-2; d_call: TRBD2; cdr3_aa: CASSLMRGDSQETQYF; cdr3_nt: TGTGCCAGCAGCTTAATGCGGGGGGATTCACAAGAGACCCAGTACTTC
clone_size: NA; j_call: TRBJ1-2; v_call: TRBV5-1; d_call: NA; cdr3_aa: CASSLGPLTPNYGYTF; cdr3_nt: TGCGCCAGCAGCTTGGGTCCATTGACACCTAACTATGGCTACACCTTC
clone_size: NA; j_call: TRBJ1-2; v_call: TRBV3-1/TRBV3-2; d_call: TRBD1; cdr3_aa: CASSQDYRGLVKGYTF; cdr3_nt: TGTGCCAGCAGCCAAGATTACAGGGGGCTCGTAAAAGGCTACACCTTC
clone_size: NA; j_call: TRBJ1-1; v_call: TRBV6-1; d_call: TRBD1; cdr3_aa: CASSDRQGATTEAFF; cdr3_nt: TGTGCCAGCAGTGACAGACAGGGGGCCACCACTGAAGCTTTCTTT
clone_size: NA; j_call: TRBJ2-7; v_call: TRBV7-9; d_call: TRBD2; cdr3_aa: CASSPRLAGVDEQYF; cdr3_nt: TGTGCCAGCAGCCCCCGACTAGCTGGGGTCGACGAGCAGTACTTC
clone_size: few; j_call: TRBJ2-7; v_call: TRBV4-1; d_call: TRBD1; cdr3_aa: CASSQRQGAPYEQYF; cdr3_nt: TGCGCCAGCAGCCAAAGACAGGGTGCCCCCTACGAGCAGTACTTC
clone_size: NA; j_call: TRBJ1-2; v_call: TRBV6-5; d_call: NA; cdr3_aa: CASSHGQLGDGYTF; cdr3_nt: TGTGCCAGCAGTCACGGACAGCTAGGAGATGGCTACACCTTC
clone_size: NA; j_call: TRBJ2-7; v_call: TRBV2; d_call: NA; cdr3_aa: CASKSLGGHEQYF; cdr3_nt: TGTGCCAGCAAGTCCCTTGGGGGCCACGAGCAGTACTTC